These 19 T cell receptor beta chains share one sample of origin, sequenced in a study of blood T cell repertoires in COVID-19. Here immunoSEQ multiplex PCR was the method, and the copy in TCRdb shows in-frame clones only, minus some. The sample has approximately 60,000 clones; about nine tenths are singletons. Sequencing used peripheral blood. These receptor sequences come from a man aged 45-65 years with active COVID-19.

This clone was seen once. The chain combines TRBV7-9 with TRBJ2-7; tentatively, D is TRBD1 (6 bases). Germline V lookup: CDR1 SEHNR, CDR2 FQNEAQ (reference sequence). Trimming pared 5 bases from V and 0 bases from J, leaving 11 bases between. The CDR3 sequence is 14 residues long. The CDR3 sequence is CASSPWTASYEQYF. In DNA, the CDR3 is TGTGCCAGCAGCCCATGGACAGCCTCCTACGAGCAGTACTTC.

The rearrangement links TRBV6-6 to TRBJ2-7; no clear D gene. CDR3 size: 11 residues. Looked up from germline, CDR1 is MNHNY and CDR2 is SVGAGI (reference sequence). Trimming took off 6 bases at V and 5 bases at J, with 8 bases between the two ends. The chain's CDR3 is CASSSLDEQYF. The CDR3 nucleotides are TGTGCCAGCAGCTCTCTAGACGAGCAGTACTTC.

The CDR3 sequence is CSVYTTSSYNEQFF. The CDR3 DNA sequence: TGCAGCGTCTACACTACGAGCTCCTACAATGAGCAGTTCTTC. This chain joins TRBV29-1 and TRBJ2-1; D remains ambiguous. CDR3 length: 14 amino acids. The V end was cut by 6 bases, the J end by 0 bases, with 12 bases between. Germline V gives CDR1 SQVTM, CDR2 ANQGSEA.

The V and J genes are TRBV7-2 and TRBJ1-2, with D maybe TRBD1 (5 bases). This CDR3 contains 14 residues. CDR1 and CDR2 from the germline V gene are SGHTA and FQGNSA. Trimming took off 1 base at V and 3 bases at J, with 9 bases between the two ends. CDR3: CASSLGRADYGYTF. The CDR3 nucleotides are TGTGCCAGCAGCTTAGGCAGGGCGGACTATGGCTACACCTTC.

The chain employs TRBV7-3 and TRBJ1-1; D gene ambiguous. Deletions cut 2 bases from V and 2 bases from J, with 6 bases between. CDR1 and CDR2 from the germline V gene are SGHTA and FQGTGA. This CDR3 is built from 13 residues. The CDR3: CASSLEVNTEAFF. In nucleotides, the CDR3 is TGTGCCAGCAGCTTAGAGGTCAACACTGAAGCTTTCTTT.

The genes are TRBV28 and TRBJ2-7; D is ambiguous. Trimming took off 4 bases at V and 7 bases at J, with 11 bases between the two ends. The CDR3 totals 12 residues. CDR1 is MDHEN and CDR2 is SYDVKM in the germline V gene. CDR3 loop: CASSSSTFEQYF. The CDR3 DNA follows: TGTGCCAGCAGTTCCTCTACCTTTGAGCAGTACTTC.

The CDR3 DNA is TGCAGTGCTAGTGACAGGGGGCCCGGGGAGCTGTTTTTT. Translated: CSASDRGPGELFF. The chain couples TRBV20-1 to TRBJ2-2; TRBD1 aligns across 10 bases. The CDR3 has 13 residues. With V trimmed by 3 bases and J by 6 bases, 1 base remained unmatched. Germline V gene sequence: CDR1 DFQATT, CDR2 SNEGSKA (reference sequence).

The chain uses TRBV5-4 and TRBJ2-5, with 10 bases aligning to TRBD1. The germline V gene encodes CDR1 SGHNT and CDR2 YYREEE (reference sequence). Trimming removed 2 bases from V and 5 bases from J; junction bases left unmatched: 6. The CDR3 consists of 15 residues. The CDR3 is CASSFDRGRGETQYF. CDR3 sequence (DNA): TGTGCCAGCAGCTTCGACAGGGGGCGCGGTGAGACCCAGTACTTC.

This clone has only one observation. The chain carries TRBV24-1 and TRBJ2-1, with TRBD1 matching over 10 bases. Germline lookup yields CDR1 KGHDR and CDR2 SFDVKD. The CDR3 totals 15 residues. Trimming removed 6 bases from V and 6 bases from J; junction bases left unmatched: 7. The CDR3 DNA sequence: TGTGCCACCAGTCGCCCCGGGACAGGGGTCAATGAGCAGTTCTTC. Translating it yields CATSRPGTGVNEQFF.

The chain carries TRBV18 and TRBJ2-5; 8 bases agree with TRBD2. This CDR3 is 16 amino acids long. The V gene's germline CDR1 is KGHSH and CDR2 LQKENI. V lost 0 bases, J lost 1 base, and 4 bases stayed unmatched. The CDR3 DNA reads as TGTGCCAGCTCACCACCGGTAGCGGGGATCCAAGAGACCCAGTACTTC. It encodes CASSPPVAGIQETQYF.

The V gene is TRBV5-1, the J gene TRBJ1-4, with D perhaps TRBD1 (5 bases). There are 15 residues in the CDR3. Trimming shortened V by 2 bases and J by 6 bases, and 14 bases separated the two germline ends. Per germline, CDR1 SGHRS and CDR2 YFSETQ. The chain's CDR3 is CASSLEGAIDEKLFF. The DNA of the CDR3 is TGCGCCAGCAGCTTAGAAGGGGCAATCGATGAAAAACTGTTTTTT.

This rearrangement joins TRBV7-9 to TRBJ1-3; perhaps TRBD1 as D (6 bases). The CDR3 length is 15 residues. Trimming pared 4 bases from V and 0 bases from J, leaving 10 bases between. Germline V gives CDR1 SEHNR, CDR2 FQNEAQ (reference sequence). The CDR3 DNA reads as TGTGCCAGCAGCTCCCTACAGGGCTCTGGAAACACCATATATTTT. The encoded protein is CASSSLQGSGNTIYF.

This chain joins TRBV28 and TRBJ2-7; 9 nucleotides line up with TRBD1. V trimming: 6 bases; J trimming: 1 base; junction bases outside the gene matches: 22. This CDR3 region has 20 residues. Germline V gene data show CDR1 as MDHEN and CDR2 as SYDVKM. The CDR3 spells CASSQPQYRDRAPLSYEQYF. The CDR3 DNA is TGTGCCAGCAGCCAACCTCAATACCGGGACAGGGCCCCTCTATCCTACGAGCAGTACTTC.

J is TRBJ2-1 and V is TRBV4-1; TRBD2 might be the D (7 bases). In germline, CDR1 is MGHRA, CDR2 YSYEKL. V was shortened by 1 base and J by 5 bases, with 15 bases between the two germline ends. CDR3 size: 16 residues. The CDR3 DNA reads TGCGCCAGCAGCCAAGGATCGGGGGGCATGAACAATGAGCAGTTCTTC. Its protein product is CASSQGSGGMNNEQFF.

A single count supports this clone. This chain uses TRBV12-3 or TRBV12-4 with TRBJ2-4, with 9 bases aligning to TRBD1. CDR3 length: 13 residues. V lost 6 bases and J lost 5; bases outside the gene matches: 2. The CDR3 is CASRDRGENIQYF. The CDR3, as DNA: TGTGCCAGCAGGGACAGGGGAGAAAACATTCAGTACTTC.

V and J are TRBV5-1 and TRBJ2-7; D uncertain. Germline V gene sequence: CDR1 SGHRS, CDR2 YFSETQ. V lost 0 bases and J 5 bases, leaving 12 bases between the germline ends. The CDR3 totals 14 residues. CDR3 sequence (DNA): TGCGCCAGCAGCTTGGTGCCAAGCTACGACGAGCAGTACTTC. Its translation is CASSLVPSYDEQYF.

The chain links TRBV18 to TRBJ2-4; tentative D call: TRBD2 (5 bases). The V gene's germline CDR1 is KGHSH and CDR2 LQKENI. The CDR3 totals 13 residues. V was pared by 3 bases and J by 8 bases, with 11 bases between. In nucleotides, the CDR3 is TGTGCCAGCTCACCTCTCCAGAGGGACATTCAGTACTTC. Its protein is CASSPLQRDIQYF. The full variable domain, rest sourced from reference TRBV18 and TRBJ2-4, is NAGVMQNPRHLVRRRGQEARLRCSPMKGHSHVYWYRQLPEEGLKFMVYLQKENIIDESGMPKERFSAEFPKEGPSILRIQQVVRGDSAAYFCASSPLQRDIQYFGAGTRLSVL.

This clone is medium-sized within its sample. The chain uses TRBV6-2 or TRBV6-3 and TRBJ1-1, with 7 bases that match TRBD1. Germline assignment: CDR1 MNHEY and CDR2 SVGEGT. The CDR3 runs 13 residues. The V segment lost 2 bases and the J segment 10 bases; nucleotides outside the gene matches: 7. The DNA of the CDR3 is TGTGCCAGCAGTTACCAGGGGGTTGTACGAGCTTTCTTT. Translation gives CASSYQGVVRAFF.

This clone was seen a single time. This chain connects TRBV27 to TRBJ2-3, with D possibly TRBD2 on 6 matching bases. Germline V gene sequence: CDR1 MNHEY, CDR2 SMNVEV (reference sequence). This CDR3 has 16 residues. Trimming took off 2 bases at V and 2 bases at J, with 14 bases between the two ends. The CDR3 coding sequence is TGTGCCAGCAGTTTAATACCGGGAGTGGTCACAGATACGCAGTATTTT. It encodes CASSLIPGVVTDTQYF.